In this sample, the clone carrying this T cell receptor beta chain turned up once. Its antigen is currently unknown. The CDR3 length is 13 residues. Trimming stripped 3 bases from V and 5 bases from J, with 10 bases between. Germline CDR1 and CDR2: KGHSH and LQKENI. These data come from a study of identical twins. Study-level findings and limits: A cross-sectional statistical analysis, not follow-up of the same donors, supported the conclusions.

cDNA molecules carried unique molecular identifiers, and template switching added a universal primer site. TCRdb fed the 5' RACE reads into MiXCR, producing one record per CDR3 protein. Of just over 500,000 distinct CDR3 sequences detected, less than 25% appear once; the ten largest clones hold about 0.91%. This sample was shared with a second study, whose subject was T cells expressing NK-cell markers. As that report states: In the group of eight sequenced donors, seven were HCMV-seropositive and one was seronegative. Several of the experiments relied on an anti-gamma-delta TCR antibody so that only alpha-beta TCR T cells were sorted.

This sequence joins TRBV18 and TRBJ1-1; no firm D call. The source of this sequence is a woman younger than 30 in good health. The sample consisted of CD4+ T cells sorted from blood. The CDR3 spells CASSPVGMTEAFF. CDR3 coding DNA: TGTGCCAGCTCACCTGTGGGGATGACTGAAGCTTTCTTT.